The clone carrying this T cell receptor (beta chain) was observed many times. The data stem from a study of early T cells in non-severe SARS-CoV-2 infection. Study details: The authors sequenced bulk RNA from unsorted whole blood, leaving chains unpaired.

The germline gives CDR1 MNHNS, CDR2 SASEGT. Between the trimmed V and J ends, which lost 3 bases and 8 bases, there was a span of 12 bases. The CDR3 covers 13 residues. Unique molecular identifiers were added to individual cDNA molecules. TCRdb passed the 5' RACE reads through MiXCR, listing each CDR3 protein once. The sample records tens of thousands of distinct CDR3 sequences, more than 4.5% being singletons. The source of this sequence is an adult who was a healthcare worker with PCR-confirmed SARS-CoV-2 infection or an uninfected control (not recorded which). The rearrangement joins TRBV6-1 to TRBJ2-3, with D tentatively TRBD2 (5 bases). The specimen comprised whole blood, sampled at baseline. CDR3 protein: CASSEGLRVTQYF. The CDR3 nucleotides read TGTGCCAGCAGTGAGGGGTTGCGGGTTACGCAGTATTTT.